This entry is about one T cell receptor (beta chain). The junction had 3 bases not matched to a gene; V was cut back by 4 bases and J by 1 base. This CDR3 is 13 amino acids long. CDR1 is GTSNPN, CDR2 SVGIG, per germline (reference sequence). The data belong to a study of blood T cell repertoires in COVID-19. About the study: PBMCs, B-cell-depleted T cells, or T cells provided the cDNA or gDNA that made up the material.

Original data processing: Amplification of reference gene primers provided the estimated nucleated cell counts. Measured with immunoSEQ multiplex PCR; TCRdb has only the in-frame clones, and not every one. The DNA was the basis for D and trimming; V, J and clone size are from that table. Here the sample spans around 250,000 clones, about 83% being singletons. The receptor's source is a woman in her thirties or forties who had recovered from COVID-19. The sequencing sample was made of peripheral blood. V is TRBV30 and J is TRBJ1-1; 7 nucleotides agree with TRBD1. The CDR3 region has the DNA TGTGCCTGGACCCGGACAGGGAACACTGAAGCTTTCTTT. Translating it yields CAWTRTGNTEAFF.